This TCR beta chain is drawn from a study of blood T cells in healthy people across ages. Study background: Template switching retrieved approximately one barcoded beta molecule for each two T cells.

To note about this clonotype: Antigen: not known.

Through a sample-barcoded 5' primer and a J-beta primer mix, a second PCR was run for 7 to 11 cycles. One entry per CDR3 protein results from TCRdb running MiXCR on the 5' RACE reads. There are approximately 790,000 distinct CDR3 sequences in the sample; around 62% occur only once, and around a quarter lies in the top ten. Germline V lookup: CDR1 LNHNV, CDR2 YYDKDF (reference sequence). The CDR3 is 15 residues long. Each sample gave at least 6.5 million isolated PBMCs. The study, taken as a whole, reports: Investigators treated diversity estimates from one million T cells as underestimates.

V usage is TRBV15 and J usage is TRBJ2-4; TRBD1 might be the D (5 bases). The J call is uncertain, as TRBJ2-7 better fits the DNA end. The material sequenced was blood. The TCR sequence derives from a man younger than 40 in good health. The CDR3 coding sequence is TGTGCCACCAGCAGAGATGGGGCTACCACCTACGAGCAGTACTTC. Translating it yields CATSRDGATTYEQYF.